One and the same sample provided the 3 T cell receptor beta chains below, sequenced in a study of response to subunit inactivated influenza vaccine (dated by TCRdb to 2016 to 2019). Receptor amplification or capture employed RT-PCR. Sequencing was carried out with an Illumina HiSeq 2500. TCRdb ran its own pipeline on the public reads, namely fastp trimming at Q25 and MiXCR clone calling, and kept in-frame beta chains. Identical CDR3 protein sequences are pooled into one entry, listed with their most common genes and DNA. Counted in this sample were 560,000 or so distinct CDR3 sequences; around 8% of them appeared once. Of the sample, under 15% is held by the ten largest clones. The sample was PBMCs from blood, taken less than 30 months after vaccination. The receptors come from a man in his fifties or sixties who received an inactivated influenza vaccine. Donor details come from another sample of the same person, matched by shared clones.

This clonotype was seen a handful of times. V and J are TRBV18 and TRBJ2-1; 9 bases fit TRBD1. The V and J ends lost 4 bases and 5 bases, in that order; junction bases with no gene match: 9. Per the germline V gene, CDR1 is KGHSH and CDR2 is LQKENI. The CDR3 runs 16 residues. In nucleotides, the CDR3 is TGTGCCAGCTCACGCTACAGGGGACAGGGAAACAATGAGCAGTTCTTC. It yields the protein CASSRYRGQGNNEQFF.

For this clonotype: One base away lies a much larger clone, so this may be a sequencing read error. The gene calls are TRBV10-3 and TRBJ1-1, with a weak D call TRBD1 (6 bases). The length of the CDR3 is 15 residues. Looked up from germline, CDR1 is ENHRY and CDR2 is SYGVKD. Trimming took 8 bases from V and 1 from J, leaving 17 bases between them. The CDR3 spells CAICNENRANTEAFF. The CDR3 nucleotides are TGTGCCATCTGCAATGAAAACAGGGCGAACACTGAAGCTTTCTTT.

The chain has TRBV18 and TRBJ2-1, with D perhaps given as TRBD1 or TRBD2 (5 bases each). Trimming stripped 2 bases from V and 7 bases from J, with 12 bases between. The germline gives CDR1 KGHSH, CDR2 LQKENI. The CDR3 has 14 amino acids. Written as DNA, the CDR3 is TGTGCCAGCTCACCAGGGCTTGAGGGGAATGAGCAGTTCTTC. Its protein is CASSPGLEGNEQFF.